The 18 T cell receptor beta chains in this list originate from one sample, sequenced in a study of technical replicates of blood from several donors. Repertoires were generated with immunoSEQ multiplex PCR, while TCRdb's copy carries only in-frame clones and drops some. The table records some 80,000 clones, approximately 80% of them present only once. What was sequenced was PBMCs. These receptors were collected from a human donor in good health. Some clones in this sample may be carry-over from other donors' samples.

The chain employs TRBV11-2 and TRBJ1-1; D remains ambiguous. Trimming removed 7 bases from V and 6 bases from J, with 12 bases in between. This CDR3 has 12 amino acids. Germline CDR1 is SGHAT and CDR2 is FQNNGV. The CDR3: CASKRGMAEAFF. The CDR3, as DNA: TGTGCCAGCAAACGAGGGATGGCTGAAGCTTTCTTT.

The CDR3 sequence: CAWGATTSYNSPLHF. Here the CDR3 DNA reads TGTGCCTGGGGGGCTACTACCTCCTATAATTCACCCCTCCACTTT. The chain is built from TRBV30 and TRBJ1-6, with a possible D match to TRBD1 (5 bases). From germline, CDR1 is GTSNPN and CDR2 SVGIG (reference sequence). With 5 bases removed from V and 0 bases from J, the gap between germline ends came to 11 bases. The length of the CDR3 is 15 residues.

J is TRBJ1-1 and V is TRBV7-9, with a tentative D call TRBD1 (5 bases). From germline, CDR1 is SEHNR and CDR2 FQNEAQ (reference sequence). This CDR3 comprises 14 residues. The V end lost 1 base, the J end lost 4 bases, and 10 bases lay between the germline ends. The CDR3 DNA sequence: TGTGCCAGCAGCTTAGGCCAGGGAAGCACTGAAGCTTTCTTT. Residues: CASSLGQGSTEAFF.

The chain employs TRBV7-2 and TRBJ2-3; 9 bases line up with TRBD2. This CDR3 is 13 amino acids long. After removal of 6 bases from V and 6 bases from J, the junction contained 4 bases not matched to a gene. Germline CDR1 is SGHTA and CDR2 is FQGNSA. This CDR3 is CASRLAGIDTQYF. In nucleotides, the CDR3 is TGTGCCAGCAGGCTAGCGGGAATCGATACGCAGTATTTT.

The chain couples TRBV18 to TRBJ2-5; tentative D call: TRBD1 (5 bases). The CDR3 runs 13 residues. The V and J ends lost 5 bases and 1 base respectively, with 8 bases between them. Germline CDR1 reads KGHSH; CDR2 reads LQKENI. The CDR3 protein is CASSTGFQETQYF. CDR3 DNA sequence: TGTGCCAGCTCAACAGGATTCCAAGAGACCCAGTACTTC. The full variable domain, rest sourced from reference TRBV18 and TRBJ2-5, is NAGVMQNPRHLVRRRGQEARLRCSPMKGHSHVYWYRQLPEEGLKFMVYLQKENIIDESGMPKERFSAEFPKEGPSILRIQQVVRGDSAAYFCASSTGFQETQYFGPGTRLLVL.

This clone came up once. This chain joins TRBV19 and TRBJ1-3, with D possibly being TRBD1 (6 bases). Germline V gene sequence: CDR1 LNHDA, CDR2 SQIVND (reference sequence). The CDR3 totals 15 residues. Trimming took off 6 bases at V and 2 bases at J, with 14 bases between the two ends. DNA for the CDR3: TGTGCCAGTAGAACAGGGTATTTGGCTGGAAACACCATATATTTT. This gives the protein CASRTGYLAGNTIYF. The full variable domain, rest sourced from reference TRBV19 and TRBJ1-3, is DGGITQSPKYLFRKEGQNVTLSCEQNLNHDAMYWYRQDPGQGLRLIYYSQIVNDFQKGDIAEGYSVSREKKESFPLTVTSAQKNPTAFYLCASRTGYLAGNTIYFGEGSWLTVV.

The chain employs TRBV30 and TRBJ2-4; the D is unclear. This CDR3 contains 15 residues. Germline CDR1 is GTSNPN and CDR2 is SVGIG (reference sequence). V lost 3 bases and J 0 bases, leaving 12 bases between the germline ends. The CDR3 sequence: CAWSPGPLAKNIQYF. The CDR3 DNA sequence: TGTGCCTGGAGCCCCGGTCCACTAGCCAAAAACATTCAGTACTTC.

This clone was detected a few times. The rearrangement links TRBV7-3 to TRBJ2-2; D is possibly TRBD2 (5 bases). V was pared by 2 bases and J by 0 bases, with 10 bases between. Germline-derived CDR1 and CDR2 are SGHTA and FQGTGA. This CDR3 comprises 16 residues. CDR3 region: CASSLLGVANTGELFF. The DNA for the CDR3 is TGTGCCAGCAGCTTACTCGGGGTCGCGAACACCGGGGAGCTGTTTTTT.

The chain couples TRBV7-9 to TRBJ1-2; TRBD1 might be the D (5 bases). The CDR3 totals 11 residues. V lost 5 bases and J 4 bases, leaving 5 bases between the germline ends. Germline-derived CDR1 and CDR2 are SEHNR and FQNEAQ (reference sequence). The CDR3: CASSQGYGYTF. CDR3 coding DNA: TGTGCCAGCAGCCAGGGCTATGGCTACACCTTC.

The rearrangement links TRBV6-1 to TRBJ2-7; perhaps TRBD2 as D (5 bases). The germline V gene has CDR1 MNHNS and CDR2 SASEGT. Trimming cost V 6 bases and J 4 bases, with 19 bases left between them. The CDR3 is 15 residues long. DNA of the CDR3: TGTGCCAGCAGGGTGGGAGCAGGAGGATTTTACGAGCAGTACTTC. Its protein is CASRVGAGGFYEQYF.

The chain is built from TRBV27 and TRBJ1-2, with D tentatively TRBD1 (5 bases). Per the germline V gene, CDR1 is MNHEY and CDR2 is SMNVEV (reference sequence). This CDR3 contains 12 residues. The V and J ends lost 4 bases and 8 bases respectively, with 11 bases between them. The CDR3 sequence is CASSSGAQGYTF. DNA for the CDR3: TGTGCCAGCAGTTCTGGGGCTCAGGGCTACACCTTC.

About this clone: The same CDR3 can be traced to other DNA sequences in this sample. The V call is TRBV7-2, the J call TRBJ2-7; 7 nucleotides line up with TRBD1. V shed 6 bases, J shed 2 bases, and the junction held 7 bases outside the gene matches. The CDR3 contains 14 residues. CDR1 is SGHTA and CDR2 is FQGNSA in the germline V gene. CDR3 residues: CASSLGTVTYEQYF. CDR3 nucleotides: TGTGCCAGCAGTCTTGGGACAGTTACCTACGAGCAGTACTTC.

The chain carries TRBV7-2 and TRBJ2-1; 8 bases are shared with TRBD2. CDR1 is SGHTA and CDR2 is FQGNSA in the germline V gene. Trimming removed 8 bases from V and 2 bases from J; junction bases left unmatched: 5. The CDR3 is 14 amino acids. CDR3 loop: CASRKAGAYNEQFF. CDR3 coding DNA: TGTGCCAGCCGTAAAGCGGGAGCCTACAATGAGCAGTTCTTC.

The rearrangement links TRBV7-3 to TRBJ2-7, with TRBD2 matching 8 bases. The CDR3 totals 18 residues. After removal of 5 bases from V and 0 bases from J, the junction contained 15 bases not matched to a gene. Germline CDR1 SGHTA, CDR2 FQGTGA. CDR3 loop: CASSLTGLAQLSSYEQYF. The CDR3 nucleotides are TGTGCCAGCAGCCTCACCGGACTAGCTCAACTAAGCTCCTACGAGCAGTACTTC.

V is TRBV25-1 and J is TRBJ2-2, with D unclear. Germline V gene lookup returns CDR1 MGHDK and CDR2 SYGVNS. The CDR3 runs to 12 residues. V was pared by 8 bases and J by 6 bases, with 10 bases between. The CDR3 protein is CASCLVAGELFF. The CDR3, as DNA: TGTGCCAGCTGCCTAGTCGCCGGGGAGCTGTTTTTT.

The gene calls are TRBV29-1 and TRBJ1-1, with D maybe TRBD1 (6 bases). Germline CDR1 and CDR2: SQVTM and ANQGSEA. The CDR3 consists of 13 residues. The V end was cut by 8 bases, the J end by 9 bases, with 22 bases between. The CDR3 nucleotides are TGCAGCACTGACATTGTAGGGGGAACGAAAGCTTTCTTT. Translating gives CSTDIVGGTKAFF. The whole variable domain, filled in from reference TRBV29-1 and TRBJ1-1, reads SAVISQKPSRDICQRGTSLTIQCQVDSQVTMMFWYRQQPGQSLTLIATANQGSEATYESGFVIDKFPISRPNLTFSTLTVSNMSPEDSSIYLCSTDIVGGTKAFFGQGTRLTVV.

The rearrangement links TRBV7-6 to TRBJ2-7; 8 bases fit TRBD1. V was clipped by 2 bases and J by 2 bases; unmatched bases: 5. This CDR3 comprises 15 residues. Germline V CDR1 and CDR2: SGHVS, FNYEAQ. The CDR3 loop is CASSLLQGGTYEQYF. The CDR3, as DNA: TGTGCCAGCAGCTTACTACAGGGGGGAACCTACGAGCAGTACTTC.

In the case of this clone: The germline gene is not matched at one end of the junction; a read error may be the cause. The rearrangement uses TRBV7-2 and TRBJ2-4; 12 bases line up with TRBD2. The germline V gene encodes CDR1 SGHTA and CDR2 FQGNSA. CDR3 length equals 14 residues. The CDR3 loop is CASSSGLAGREVRF. The CDR3 bases are TGTGCCAGCAGCTCAGGACTAGCGGGGAGGGAAGTTCGCTTC.